A selection of T cell receptor beta chains follows, all from one sample in a study of naive and memory T cell subsets. MiXCR, applied by TCRdb to the UMI-ligation and nested PCR reads, yields one record per CDR3 protein. This sample has about 21,000 distinct CDR3 sequences, with approximately 10% found just once. What was sequenced was central memory CD8+ T cells from blood. Every receptor here comes from a human donor in good health. The CDR3 runs from the conserved cysteine through the conserved F or W. Fields, in order: V gene, J gene, clone size, D gene, CDR3 length, CDR3 DNA, CDR3 protein. The D gene is left open where the match is weak. Rows give clone size only sometimes, using once, few, many, or a class for an expanded clone.

TRBV7-2	TRBJ2-7	many	TRBD1	14	TGTGCCAGCAGCTTAGGGGACAGACCCTACGAGCAGTACTTC	CASSLGDRPYEQYF
TRBV27	TRBJ2-7	many	NA	11	TGTGCCAGCAGTCCCCGCTACGAGCAGTACTTC	CASSPRYEQYF
TRBV5-1	TRBJ2-7	few	NA	14	TGCGCCAGCAGGGAGGGCCGGGGGCTATCCGAGCAGTACTTC	CASREGRGLSEQYF
TRBV5-6	TRBJ2-1	many	NA	17	TGTGCCAGCAGCTTGGCCCTGACAGGGAGGCACTACAATGAGCAGTTCTTC	CASSLALTGRHYNEQFF
TRBV7-8	TRBJ2-3	few	NA	15	TGTGCCAGCAGCTTAGAGCCTAGCCTGAGGGATACGCAGTATTTT	CASSLEPSLRDTQYF
TRBV6-2/TRBV6-3	TRBJ2-1	few	TRBD2	11	TGTGCCAGCAGGACTAGCCGTTCATATTTCTTC	CASRTSRSYFF
TRBV7-9	TRBJ2-7	few	NA	10	TGTGCGTGTGGATACTACGAGCAGTACTTC	CACGYYEQYF
TRBV12-3/TRBV12-4	TRBJ2-3	few	TRBD1	14	TGTGCCAGCAGTCTGGGACAGCTCACAGATACGCAGTATTTT	CASSLGQLTDTQYF
TRBV11-1	TRBJ1-5	NA	NA	14	TGTGCCAGCAGCTCCTCAGGGAACAATCAGCCCCAGCATTTT	CASSSSGNNQPQHF
TRBV10-3	TRBJ2-1	few	TRBD2	12	TGTGCCACGCGGCGGGAGGACAATGAGCAGTTCTTC	CATRREDNEQFF
TRBV7-2	TRBJ2-7	many	NA	12	TGTGCCAGCAGCTCCAGCAAATACGAGCAGTACTTC	CASSSSKYEQYF
TRBV6-5	TRBJ2-1	NA	NA	12	TGTGCCACCGCTCGGGGGATCAATGAGCAGTTCTTC	CATARGINEQFF
TRBV27	TRBJ2-7	few	NA	13	TGTGCCAGCAGTAACGGGAGAGGCTACGAGCAGTACTTC	CASSNGRGYEQYF
TRBV20-1	TRBJ2-2	NA	NA	15	TGCAGTGCTACTGACGGTGTTCATGGCACCGGGGAGCTGTTTTTT	CSATDGVHGTGELFF
TRBV12-3/TRBV12-4	TRBJ2-7	many	NA	12	TGTGCCAGCAGCCCTCTGGGATACGAGCAGTACTTC	CASSPLGYEQYF
TRBV6-1	TRBJ2-1	many	TRBD2	13	TGTGCCAGCGGACTAGCGAGCCACAATGAGCAGTTCTTC	CASGLASHNEQFF
TRBV4-2	TRBJ2-3	NA	TRBD2	15	TGTGCCAGCAGCCAAGAAGCGGGAGGGCCAGATACGCAGTATTTT	CASSQEAGGPDTQYF
TRBV13	TRBJ2-7	few	NA	13	TGTGCCAGCAGCTTAGGGCCGCTATACGAGCAGTACTTC	CASSLGPLYEQYF
TRBV20-1	TRBJ2-5	many	TRBD1	14	TGCAGTGCTAGAGGACCGGACAGGGTTGAGACCCAGTACTTC	CSARGPDRVETQYF
TRBV19	TRBJ1-1	many	TRBD1	14	TGTGCCAGCGTCCACAGGGGGCTGAACACTGAAGCTTTCTTT	CASVHRGLNTEAFF
TRBV4-1	TRBJ1-2	NA	NA	16	TGCGCCAGCAGCCAAGTCCAGGACAACACGCCCTATGGCTACACCTTC	CASSQVQDNTPYGYTF
TRBV14	TRBJ2-7	few	NA	13	TGTGCCAGCAGCCAAAGGCGAGGGCAAGAGCAGTACTTC	CASSQRRGQEQYF
TRBV18	TRBJ1-2	many	NA	14	TGTGCCAGCTCACCACCTTACGACAGTAATGGCTACACCTTC	CASSPPYDSNGYTF
TRBV6-2/TRBV6-3	TRBJ2-7	few	NA	13	TGTGCCAGCAGTTACACAGGCGCGGTCCAGCAGTACTTC	CASSYTGAVQQYF
TRBV5-1	TRBJ2-6	NA	TRBD2	21	TGCGCCAGCAGCTTGGGCACGTCTAGCGGGAGGCGAAGCTCTGGGGCCAACGTCCTGACTTTC	CASSLGTSSGRRSSGANVLTF